The 8 T cell receptor beta chains listed next were all sequenced from one sample in a study of cytomegalovirus exposure and HLA in healthy donors. Researchers ran the PCR with 60 Vbeta and 13 Jbeta primers. Profiled with immunoSEQ multiplex PCR; TCRdb holds only in-frame clones, not every one. Altogether around 110,000 clones are present, under 80% being singletons, with the ten largest covering about 6%. The sample was PBMCs. The receptors originated from a woman between 45 and 60 years old in good health and CMV-seropositive.

V gene TRBV19 combines with J gene TRBJ1-1; D call uncertain. The V gene lost 3 bases and the J gene lost 1 base, with 9 bases spanning the gap. This CDR3 has 14 residues. Germline V CDR1 and CDR2: LNHDA, SQIVND (reference sequence). Here the CDR3 reads CASSIGAGNTEAFF. The CDR3 DNA reads as TGTGCCAGTAGTATTGGAGCCGGGAACACTGAAGCTTTCTTT.

This sequence joins TRBV5-4 and TRBJ2-2, with D perhaps TRBD1 (6 bases). V was clipped by 1 base and J by 3 bases, with 10 bases between them. Germline V gene sequence: CDR1 SGHNT, CDR2 YYREEE (reference sequence). The CDR3 consists of 15 residues. CDR3 nucleotide sequence: TGTGCCAGCAGCTTGTGGGGACAAGACACCGGGGAGCTGTTTTTT. Translating gives CASSLWGQDTGELFF.

The chain carries TRBV7-2 and TRBJ2-7; D is ambiguous. This CDR3 region has 12 residues. The germline V and J ends were trimmed by 4 bases and 3 bases, with 7 bases remaining between them. Germline loops: CDR1 SGHTA, CDR2 FQGNSA. CDR3 residues: CASSSNSYEQYF. In DNA form, the CDR3 reads TGTGCCAGCAGCTCCAACAGCTACGAGCAGTACTTC.

This clone was observed a handful of times. The chain has TRBV11-2 and TRBJ2-5; 8 positions agree with TRBD2. From germline, CDR1 is SGHAT and CDR2 FQNNGV. This CDR3 region has 14 residues. V shed 2 bases and J 5 bases; nucleotides not matched to a gene: 4. DNA for the CDR3: TGTGCCAGCAGCTTAAGCGGGGGTCGCGAGACCCAGTACTTC. It yields the protein CASSLSGGRETQYF. The complete variable domain, with remaining parts taken from reference TRBV11-2 and TRBJ2-5, reads EAGVAQSPRYKIIEKRQSVAFWCNPISGHATLYWYQQILGQGPKLLIQFQNNGVVDDSQLPKDRFSAERLKGVDSTLKIQPAKLEDSAVYLCASSLSGGRETQYFGPGTRLLVL.

This clone has only one observation. The chain employs TRBV6-5 and TRBJ2-3, with D possibly being TRBD2 (7 bases). The CDR3 is made up of 15 amino acids. V was clipped by 6 bases and J by 2 bases, with 15 bases between them. Germline V gives CDR1 MNHEY, CDR2 SVGAGI. CDR3 sequence reads: CASRRAGAFTDTQYF. The CDR3 DNA follows: TGTGCCAGCAGGAGGGCGGGGGCCTTCACAGATACGCAGTATTTT.

This clone showed up just a few times. This chain links TRBV6-6 with TRBJ1-2, with 7 bases identical to TRBD1. The CDR3 covers 13 residues. Germline V gene lookup returns CDR1 MNHNY and CDR2 SVGAGI (reference sequence). Losses at the gene ends were 6 bases for V and 8 bases for J; bases not matched to a gene: 9. Here the CDR3 DNA reads TGTGCCAGCAGGCATACAGGGGTTCAAGGCTACACCTTC. This encodes CASRHTGVQGYTF.

This clone showed up just a few times. The chain is built from TRBV5-1 and TRBJ2-1, with 7 bases lining up with TRBD2. The trim removed 4 bases at V and 6 bases at J, leaving 13 bases unmatched. From germline, CDR1 is SGHRS and CDR2 YFSETQ. This CDR3 has 16 residues. In DNA form, the CDR3 reads TGCGCCAGCAGCCCTATTGCGGCGGGGGTCGGCAATGAGCAGTTCTTC. This translates into CASSPIAAGVGNEQFF.

The chain employs TRBV11-2 and TRBJ1-4; weak D call: TRBD1 (6 bases). Germline V gene lookup returns CDR1 SGHAT and CDR2 FQNNGV. The CDR3 is 15 residues long. V gave up 1 base and J gave up 0 bases, with 6 bases separating them. The CDR3 protein is CASSLGQATNEKLFF. The CDR3 coding sequence is TGTGCCAGCAGCTTAGGACAGGCAACTAATGAAAAACTGTTTTTT.